One sample yielded the 18 T cell receptor delta chains listed below, sequenced in a study of γδ T cells in repeated Plasmodium falciparum infection. TCRdb reprocessed the multiplex PCR reads using CATT. The data show roughly 93,000 delta-chain clones, 1.4% seen once. Gammadelta T cells were flow-sorted from PBMC into Vgamma9/Vdelta2+ and Vdelta2-negative populations for bulk analysis. Sequencing used gamma-delta T cells from blood. Receptors originate from a pool of human donors (malaria-infected and uninfected, not separated).

This clone was found many times. The V and J genes are TRDV1 and TRDJ1, with D tentatively TRDD2 or TRDD3 (9 bases each). The CDR3 runs 21 residues. CDR1 and CDR2 (germline): TSWWSYY, QGS. Trimming removed 8 bases at V and 0 bases at J, with 34 bases between. The CDR3 spells CALKVTAFLHGTGGNTDKLIF. CDR3 DNA: TGTGCTCTTAAAGTGACAGCCTTCCTACATGGTACTGGGGGAAACACCGATAAACTCATCTTT.

There are a few counts of this clone. TCRdb assigns this DNA the protein of a much larger clone, which departs from its translation at residue 13; this likely reflects a read error, and the protein shown comes from translating the DNA. This chain connects TRDV2 to TRDJ3; TRDD3 matches 8 bases. TCRdb is silent on the J gene; assignment here came from matching the DNA to germline. CDR1 GEAIGNYY and CDR2 EKD come from the germline V gene. The CDR3 covers 19 residues. CDR3 nucleotide sequence: TGTGCCTGTGACCTTTACTGGGGGGTGCAATTCTGGGGCACCCGACAGATGTTTTTC. It specifies CACDLYWGVQFWGTRQMFF.

Comment on this clone: A read error is the likely source, as a far larger clone sits one nucleotide away. Other DNA sequences from this sample encode an identical CDR3 as well. The chain links TRDV1 to TRDJ1; D is unclear. V was clipped by 9 bases and J by 3 bases, with 14 bases between them. This CDR3 contains 13 residues. Germline V gives CDR1 TSWWSYY, CDR2 QGS. The CDR3 DNA sequence: TGTGCTCTCGTTTCCCTCGAGTCCGATAAACTCATCTTT. Translating gives CALVSLESDKLIF.

This clone is termed medium-sized. Other DNA sequences in the sample encode the same CDR3. The rearrangement joins TRDV2 to TRDJ1; D remains ambiguous. The V and J ends lost 0 bases and 3 bases respectively, with 22 bases between them. The CDR3 extends over 18 amino acids. Germline CDR1 is GEAIGNYY and CDR2 is EKD. Here the CDR3 DNA reads TGTGCCTGTGACACCCTAGAATCGAACTATAATCAACCCGATAAACTCATCTTT. Translated: CACDTLESNYNQPDKLIF.

This clone was observed a handful of times. The protein in TCRdb stems from a much larger clone and differs at residue 12 from this DNA's translation, likely a read error; here the protein is translated from the DNA. V gene TRDV2 combines with J gene TRDJ1; 10 bases line up with TRDD3. Looked up from germline, CDR1 is GEAIGNYY and CDR2 is EKD. The trim removed 0 bases at V and 0 bases at J, leaving 12 bases unmatched. The CDR3 covers 19 residues. The CDR3 loop is CACDTLTGGSRCHTDKLIF. The CDR3 DNA follows: TGTGCCTGTGACACCCTTACTGGGGGATCCCGGTGCCACACCGATAAACTCATCTTT.

A few counts support this clone. TCRdb shows a much larger clone's protein in place of this DNA's translation, and the two differ at residue 3, likely through a read error; the protein shown is translated from the DNA. The gene calls are TRDV1 and TRDJ1, with a weak D call TRDD3 (6 bases). No J gene is reported in TCRdb; it was inferred here by comparing the DNA with germline. Germline V CDR1 and CDR2: TSWWSYY, QGS. The CDR3 sequence is 16 residues long. CDR3 region: CAPGELTRIPTDKLIF. In DNA form, the CDR3 reads TGTGCTCCTGGGGAACTCACCAGGATCCCGACCGATAAACTCATCTTT.

With respect to this clone: It differs at one base from a far larger clone, so likely a read error. The chain recombines TRDV2 with TRDJ1; 10 nucleotides match TRDD3. Here the J gene came from matching the DNA to germline, since TCRdb omits it. Germline V gene data show CDR1 as GEAIGNYY and CDR2 as EKD. This CDR3 is built from 19 residues. The J segment lost 5 bases and the V segment lost 2 bases, leaving 19 bases of the junction unmatched. The CDR3 loop is CACDRSPLHWGMRTDKLIF. The DNA of the CDR3 is TGTGCCTGTGACAGATCCCCATTACACTGGGGGATGCGAACTGATAAACTCATCTTT.

This clone was counted ten times or more. The rearrangement uses TRDV1 and TRDJ1; 13 bases are a match to TRDD3. CDR3 length: 19 amino acids. Germline CDR1 and CDR2: TSWWSYY and QGS. With V trimmed by 3 bases and J by 1 base, 11 bases remained unmatched. The CDR3 coding sequence is TGTGCTCTTGGGGATCATTACTGGGGGATACGCGTTTTCACCGATAAACTCATCTTT. Protein: CALGDHYWGIRVFTDKLIF.

This clone was counted a few times. The likely explanation is a read error, given a far larger clone one base away. Other DNA sequences in this specimen translate into the identical CDR3. No J gene was called, and the V gene is TRDV2; TRDD3 is the table's D call and was not checked against the DNA. The length of the CDR3 is 15 residues. The germline gives CDR1 GEAIGNYY, CDR2 EKD. The CDR3 DNA is TGTGCCTGTGACCTTCGGCTTGGAACTGGGGGATGTTTTATCTTT. Protein: CACDLRLGTGGCFIF.

This clone was seen a few times. The protein in TCRdb stems from a much larger clone and differs at residue 7 from this DNA's translation, likely a read error; here the protein is translated from the DNA. The J gene is TRDJ1, the V gene TRDV1; 9 nucleotides align to TRDD3. V trimming: 4 bases; J trimming: 0 bases; junction bases outside the gene matches: 21. Germline CDR1 TSWWSYY, CDR2 QGS. This CDR3 contains 21 residues. The CDR3 region is CALGGALLSRTGGKYTDKLIF. The CDR3 DNA follows: TGTGCTCTTGGGGGGGCCCTCCTAAGCCGTACTGGGGGAAAGTACACCGATAAACTCATCTTT.

Of note for this clone: A read error is the likely source, as a far larger clone sits one nucleotide away. Other DNA sequences in the same sample also yield this CDR3. V and J are TRDV2 and TRDJ1, with D perhaps TRDD3 (6 bases). From germline, CDR1 is GEAIGNYY and CDR2 EKD. The CDR3 is 14 residues long. The DNA for the CDR3 is TGTGCCTGTGACCCCGTGGATACAACCGACAAACTCATCTTT. It encodes CACDPVDTTDKLIF.

As to this clone: The TCRdb protein, from a much larger clone, departs from this DNA's translation at residue 11, likely by read error; the protein shown derives from the DNA. CDR3 nucleotides: TGTGCCTGTGACAGAGGGGGGATAACGTACTCCGATAAACTCATCTTT. Translation: CACDRGGITYSDKLIF. This chain uses TRDV2 with TRDJ1, with 8 bases lining up with TRDD3. The J gene was not available in TCRdb and was assigned here by matching the DNA to germline segments. V lost 2 bases to trimming and J lost 3 bases; unmatched junction nucleotides: 10. This CDR3 has 16 amino acids. Germline V gene sequence: CDR1 GEAIGNYY, CDR2 EKD.

This chain links TRDV1 with TRDJ2; D uncertain. The J gene comes from matching the DNA to germline here; TCRdb lacks it. The V gene's germline CDR1 is TSWWSYY and CDR2 QGS. This CDR3 is 16 amino acids long. V was shortened by 3 bases and J by 4 bases, with 15 bases between the two germline ends. The CDR3 sequence: CALGEVSYAATAQLFF. CDR3 sequence (DNA): TGTGCTCTTGGGGAGGTGAGTTACGCGGCGACAGCACAACTCTTCTTT.

This clone has more than one count but fewer than ten. This DNA translates differently at residue 7 from the TCRdb protein, which is that of a much larger clone; a read error is likely, and the protein shown is the DNA's own translation. The V and J genes are TRDV2 and TRDJ1; D gene uncertain. V gave up 3 bases and J gave up 0 bases, with 16 bases separating them. The CDR3 contains 16 residues. Per germline, CDR1 GEAIGNYY and CDR2 EKD. The CDR3 spells CACDELRGTHTDKLIF. CDR3 in DNA: TGTGCCTGTGACGAACTGAGGGGTACTCACACCGATAAACTCATCTTT.

This clone was observed at least ten times. The gene calls are TRDV2 and TRDJ1, with D perhaps TRDD3 (5 bases). V lost 0 bases and J 0 bases, leaving 19 bases between the germline ends. Germline V CDR1 and CDR2: GEAIGNYY, EKD. The CDR3 covers 18 residues. The CDR3 loop is CACDTSGANRGYTDKLIF. The CDR3 DNA reads as TGTGCCTGTGACACCTCCGGGGCTAACCGGGGGTACACCGATAAACTCATCTTT.

This clone appeared a few times. The likely explanation is a read error, given a far larger clone one base away. Other DNA sequences in the same sample also yield this CDR3. The CDR3 DNA reads TGTGCCTGTGACGACTTGGTGGGGGATACGACAGCACAACTCTTCTTT. This encodes CACDDLVGDTTAQLFF. The chain joins TRDV2 to TRDJ2; 10 bases line up with TRDD3. TCRdb leaves out the J gene; it was filled in here by matching the DNA to germline. Germline V lookup: CDR1 GEAIGNYY, CDR2 EKD. Losses at the gene ends were 3 bases for V and 4 bases for J; bases not matched to a gene: 7. The CDR3 spans 16 residues.

Details on this clone: A read error is likely here: a far larger clone is one base away. The same CDR3 can be traced to other DNA sequences in this sample. The chain is built from TRDV2 and TRDJ1; D uncertain. The J gene was missing in TCRdb and was found by matching the end of the DNA to germline. The CDR3 spans 15 residues. Germline V lookup: CDR1 GEAIGNYY, CDR2 EKD. CDR3 DNA sequence: TGTGCCTGTGACACCGGAGGGACTCACACCGACAAACTCATCTTT. This encodes CACDTGGTHTDKLIF.

The table lists this clone with a few counts. This sequence is one base from a far larger clone and is likely a read error. Additional DNA sequences in this sample encode the identical CDR3. V and J are TRDV2 and TRDJ2; TRDD3 might be the D (6 bases). Germline CDR1 is GEAIGNYY and CDR2 is EKD. CDR3 length equals 13 residues. The CDR3 reads CACDRGLTAQLFF. The CDR3, as DNA: TGTGCCTGTGACAGGGGATTGACAGCGCAACTCTTCTTT.